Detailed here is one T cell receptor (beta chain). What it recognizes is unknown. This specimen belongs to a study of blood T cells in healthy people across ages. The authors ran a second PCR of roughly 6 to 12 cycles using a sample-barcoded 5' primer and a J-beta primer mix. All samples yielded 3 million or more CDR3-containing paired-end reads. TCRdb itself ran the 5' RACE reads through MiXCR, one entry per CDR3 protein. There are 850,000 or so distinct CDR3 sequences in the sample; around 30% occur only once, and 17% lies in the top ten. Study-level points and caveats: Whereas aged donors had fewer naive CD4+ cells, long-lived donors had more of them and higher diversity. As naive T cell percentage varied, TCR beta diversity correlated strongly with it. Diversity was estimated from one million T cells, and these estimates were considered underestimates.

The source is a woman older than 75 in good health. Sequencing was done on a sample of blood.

CDR3 sequence: CSVRGILGEKLFF. The CDR3 bases are TGCAGCGTTAGGGGGATTCTCGGTGAAAAACTGTTTTTT. The rearrangement links TRBV29-1 to TRBJ1-4; tentatively, D is TRBD1 (6 bases). The CDR3 contains 13 residues. Trimming left V 5 bases short and J 7 bases short, with 14 bases between. CDR1 is SQVTM, CDR2 ANQGSEA, per germline.